This TCR beta chain derives from a study of blood T cell repertoires in COVID-19. CDR3 length: 14 amino acids. Germline-derived CDR1 and CDR2 are SNHLY and FYNNEI. After removal of 6 bases from V and 3 bases from J, the junction contained 3 bases not matched to a gene. Clones were read by immunoSEQ multiplex PCR, and TCRdb kept only the in-frame ones, dropping some. The profile shows roughly 670,000 clones, 80% to 90% of them singletons. This sequence joins TRBV2 and TRBJ1-5, with TRBD1 matching over 9 bases. The sequenced sample consisted of peripheral blood. The sequence came from a woman aged 18-29 years with acute or convalescent COVID-19. The CDR3 DNA is TGTGCCAGCAGCCGGGACAGGGACAATCAGCCCCAGCATTTT. Amino acid sequence: CASSRDRDNQPQHF.